Below, 27 T cell receptor beta chains from the same sample are listed, as sequenced in a study of shared clonotypes between healthy human individuals. TCRdb's table, derived via immunoSEQ multiplex PCR, lists solely in-frame clones and lacks some. The sample includes around 240,000 clones, 65% of them seen just once. Sequencing was done on a sample of memory CD4+ T cells sorted from blood. Regarding subset: CD45RA-negative fraction. Source of these receptors: a man between 25 and 39 years old in good health.

The chain employs TRBV2 and TRBJ1-2, with a weak D call TRBD1 (5 bases). The germline CDR1 and CDR2 sequences are SNHLY and FYNNEI. The V end was cut by 5 bases, the J end by 6 bases, with 16 bases between. This CDR3 region has 14 residues. The CDR3 here is CASSYRPTVDGYTF. For the CDR3, the DNA is TGTGCCAGCAGTTACAGGCCGACGGTGGATGGCTACACCTTC.

V is TRBV19 and J is TRBJ1-1, with D unclear. The germline gives CDR1 LNHDA, CDR2 SQIVND (reference sequence). CDR3 length: 14 amino acids. Trimming left V 3 bases short and J 3 bases short, with 11 bases between. This CDR3 reads CASSIYKEDTEAFF. CDR3 nucleotide sequence: TGTGCCAGTAGTATTTACAAGGAGGACACTGAAGCTTTCTTT.

This clone was seen a few times. The chain employs TRBV5-6 and TRBJ1-2; the match to TRBD1 covers 10 bases. Germline V lookup: CDR1 SGHDT, CDR2 YYEEEE. This CDR3 region has 14 residues. The junction had 6 bases not matched to a gene; V was cut back by 4 bases and J by 6 bases. The CDR3 sequence is CASSPGTGAHGYTF. The CDR3 region has the DNA TGTGCCAGCAGCCCCGGGACAGGGGCCCATGGCTACACCTTC.

The rearrangement joins TRBV7-8 to TRBJ2-1; 14 bases map to TRBD2. The V gene end was trimmed by 4 bases and the J gene end by 7 bases; junction bases not matched to a gene: 3. Looked up from germline, CDR1 is SGHVS and CDR2 is FQNEAQ. This CDR3 region has 15 residues. The CDR3 reads CASSSGTSGRNEQFF. CDR3 in DNA: TGTGCCAGCAGCTCCGGGACTAGCGGGAGAAATGAGCAGTTCTTC.

The chain links TRBV5-1 to TRBJ1-1, with unresolved D. Trimming took 0 bases from V and 1 from J, leaving 10 bases between them. The CDR3 runs 15 residues. CDR1 is SGHRS, CDR2 YFSETQ, per germline. Here the CDR3 DNA reads TGCGCCAGCAGCTTGGTCCTCGAGTCGAACACTGAAGCTTTCTTT. Residues: CASSLVLESNTEAFF.

The chain couples TRBV16 to TRBJ1-1; the D is unclear. Germline lookup yields CDR1 KGHSY and CDR2 FQNENV. CDR3 length: 13 residues. V was shortened by 1 base and J by 4 bases, with 7 bases between the two germline ends. CDR3 in amino acids: CASSQYGATEAFF. The CDR3 coding sequence is TGTGCCAGCAGCCAATACGGAGCCACTGAAGCTTTCTTT. The whole variable domain, filled in from reference TRBV16 and TRBJ1-1, reads GEEVAQTPKHLVRGEGQKAKLYCAPIKGHSYVFWYQQVLKNEFKFLISFQNENVFDETGMPKERFSAKCLPNSPCSLEIQATKLEDSAVYFCASSQYGATEAFFGQGTRLTVV.

V gene TRBV5-1 combines with J gene TRBJ2-3; 13 nucleotides agree with TRBD2. The germline CDR1 and CDR2 sequences are SGHRS and YFSETQ. Trimming at V came to 4 bases and at J to 0 bases, leaving 8 bases not matched to a gene. The CDR3 extends over 18 amino acids. The CDR3 DNA sequence: TGCGCCAGCAGCCTTGGGACTAGCGGGGCCCAAAGCACAGATACGCAGTATTTT. This sequence encodes CASSLGTSGAQSTDTQYF.

There are a few counts of this clone. The V and J genes are TRBV6-5 and TRBJ1-1; the match to TRBD1 covers 10 bases. This CDR3 spans 15 amino acids. Germline loops: CDR1 MNHEY, CDR2 SVGAGI. V lost 5 bases to trimming and J lost 0 bases; unmatched junction nucleotides: 3. Here the CDR3 DNA reads TGTGCCAGCAGTAGACAGGGGGCCTTGAACACTGAAGCTTTCTTT. This sequence encodes CASSRQGALNTEAFF.

The chain employs TRBV7-9 and TRBJ1-2; D is perhaps TRBD1 (6 bases). Trimming took off 8 bases at V and 1 base at J, with 20 bases between the two ends. The germline V gene encodes CDR1 SEHNR and CDR2 FQNEAQ (reference sequence). This CDR3 is built from 16 residues. For the CDR3, the DNA is TGTGCCAGCGCGCCTGACGGGGGGCATGGTAACTATGGCTACACCTTC. It specifies CASAPDGGHGNYGYTF.

The chain couples TRBV5-3 to TRBJ1-1; tentatively, D is TRBD1 (5 bases). TRBV5-3 has ORF status, its function being uncertain. Deletions cut 1 base from V and 0 bases from J, with 22 bases between. This CDR3 spans 19 amino acids. This CDR3 reads CARSLSLSQGESVNTEAFF. The CDR3 DNA follows: TGTGCCAGAAGCTTGAGTTTATCGCAGGGTGAGTCAGTGAACACTGAAGCTTTCTTT.

CDR3 bases: TGTGCCAGCACATCAGGGGAGAGTCGGACTGAAGCTTTCTTT. The encoded protein is CASTSGESRTEAFF. The chain employs TRBV27 and TRBJ1-1; weak D call: TRBD1 (6 bases). CDR3 length: 14 amino acids. Trimming took 7 bases from V and 5 from J, leaving 17 bases between them. Germline CDR1 MNHEY, CDR2 SMNVEV (reference sequence).

This rearrangement joins TRBV11-2 to TRBJ2-3, with 7 nucleotides matching TRBD2. There are 16 residues in the CDR3. CDR1 and CDR2 (germline): SGHAT, FQNNGV. V gave up 3 bases and J gave up 0 bases; unmatched junction bases: 6. This chain's CDR3 is CASSFAGALSTDTQYF. The DNA for the CDR3 is TGTGCCAGCAGCTTTGCGGGAGCCCTTAGCACAGATACGCAGTATTTT.

This clone occurred once. This chain uses TRBV29-1 with TRBJ2-3, with 7 bases identical to TRBD1. There are 14 residues in the CDR3. Per germline, CDR1 SQVTM and CDR2 ANQGSEA. The junction had 8 bases not matched to a gene; V was cut back by 4 bases and J by 4 bases. The CDR3 DNA reads TGCAGCGTTGTTGGCAGGGGGAATGCAGATACGCAGTATTTT. It codes for CSVVGRGNADTQYF.

This chain connects TRBV7-9 to TRBJ2-2; 9 positions match TRBD1. Germline CDR1 reads SEHNR; CDR2 reads FQNEAQ (reference sequence). J was trimmed by 6 bases and V by 5 bases; bases with no gene match: 1. This CDR3 region has 13 residues. CDR3 in DNA: TGTGCCAGCAGCCGGACAGGGGCCGGGGAGCTGTTTTTT. This codes for CASSRTGAGELFF.

V and J are TRBV10-3 and TRBJ2-1; D remains ambiguous. Trimming left V 0 bases short and J 0 bases short, with 6 bases between. The length of the CDR3 is 15 residues. Germline assignment: CDR1 ENHRY and CDR2 SYGVKD. As DNA, the CDR3 is TGTGCCATCAGTGAGTCTTCTGGCTCCTACAATGAGCAGTTCTTC. It is translated as CAISESSGSYNEQFF.

The genes are TRBV4-1 and TRBJ1-1; D gene ambiguous. The V end lost 0 bases, the J end lost 5 bases, and 10 bases lay between the germline ends. The CDR3 consists of 14 residues. The germline gives CDR1 MGHRA, CDR2 YSYEKL. The CDR3 protein is CASSQDQAMTEAFF. In nucleotides, the CDR3 is TGCGCCAGCAGCCAAGACCAGGCAATGACTGAAGCTTTCTTT.

Only a few counts were recorded for this clone. The chain links TRBV7-9 to TRBJ1-2; D perhaps matches TRBD1 (5 bases). CDR1 is SEHNR and CDR2 is FQNEAQ in the germline V gene (reference sequence). Between the trimmed V and J ends, which lost 5 bases and 7 bases, there was a span of 14 bases. This CDR3 has 13 residues. The CDR3 coding sequence is TGTGCCAGCAGCCCCTCCGTGGGGGGTGGCTACACCTTC. It is translated as CASSPSVGGGYTF. Complete variable domain (other parts from reference TRBV7-9 and TRBJ1-2): DTGVSQNPRHKITKRGQNVTFRCDPISEHNRLYWYRQTLGQGPEFLTYFQNEAQLEKSRLLSDRFSAERPKGSFSTLEIQRTEQGDSAMYLCASSPSVGGGYTFGSGTRLTVV.

The V gene is TRBV7-9, the J gene TRBJ1-1, with 9 bases identical to TRBD1. V shed 3 bases, J shed 3 bases, and the junction held 11 bases outside the gene matches. The CDR3 contains 17 residues. Germline V gives CDR1 SEHNR, CDR2 FQNEAQ (reference sequence). The chain's CDR3 is CASSFTGQGFMDTEAFF. For the CDR3, the DNA is TGTGCCAGCAGCTTTACGGGACAGGGATTTATGGACACTGAAGCTTTCTTT.

V gene TRBV9 combines with J gene TRBJ2-1; 11 bases fit TRBD2. Germline assignment: CDR1 SGDLS and CDR2 YYNGEE. V shed 0 bases and J 7 bases; nucleotides not matched to a gene: 9. The CDR3 runs to 17 residues. CDR3 in DNA: TGTGCCAGCAGCGTAGTCCCCCTAGCGGGAGGATATAATGAGCAGTTCTTC. Translation gives CASSVVPLAGGYNEQFF.

This clone showed up just a few times. The genes are TRBV13 and TRBJ2-3; 9 bases line up with TRBD1. This CDR3 has 16 residues. V shed 4 bases and J 5 bases; nucleotides not matched to a gene: 10. Germline-derived CDR1 and CDR2 are PRHDT and FYEKMQ (reference sequence). The CDR3 DNA is TGTGCCAGCAGCTCCACCGGGACAGGGCGCCGAGATACGCAGTATTTT. This encodes CASSSTGTGRRDTQYF.

Here the CDR3 reads CATSSATFSNQPQHF. As DNA, the CDR3 is TGTGCCACCAGCAGCGCCACTTTTAGCAATCAGCCCCAGCATTTT. The chain recombines TRBV15 with TRBJ1-5, with unresolved D. This CDR3 spans 15 amino acids. The V gene's germline CDR1 is LNHNV and CDR2 YYDKDF (reference sequence). The V gene lost 3 bases and the J gene lost 0 bases, with 9 bases spanning the gap.

The V gene is TRBV11-2, the J gene TRBJ2-1, with 7 bases matching TRBD2. The CDR3 totals 18 residues. The germline CDR1 and CDR2 sequences are SGHAT and FQNNGV. With 1 base clipped from V and 9 bases from J, the junction kept 18 bases outside the gene matches. The CDR3 nucleotides are TGTGCCAGCAGCTTAGTGGCTTCCCGCGGGAGTTTCAGTAGTGAGCAGTTCTTC. It is translated as CASSLVASRGSFSSEQFF.

Comment on this clone: Distinct nucleotide sequences in the sample also encode this CDR3. The J gene is TRBJ1-1, the V gene TRBV5-4; D is uncertain. CDR1 is SGHNT and CDR2 is YYREEE in the germline V gene (reference sequence). The CDR3 length is 14 residues. Trimming left V 0 bases short and J 0 bases short, with 6 bases between. CDR3 protein: CASSLGGLNTEAFF. As DNA, the CDR3 is TGTGCCAGCAGCTTGGGCGGGTTGAACACTGAAGCTTTCTTT.

In nucleotides, the CDR3 is TGTGCCAGCAGCCAATGGACTAGCGGGAGGGTATACGAGCAGTACTTC. It yields the protein CASSQWTSGRVYEQYF. The chain carries TRBV16 and TRBJ2-7; the match to TRBD2 covers 15 bases. The junction had 2 bases not matched to a gene; V was cut back by 1 base and J by 4 bases. The germline V gene has CDR1 KGHSY and CDR2 FQNENV. The length of the CDR3 is 16 residues. Looking up the rest from reference TRBV16 and TRBJ2-7 gives the full variable domain: GEEVAQTPKHLVRGEGQKAKLYCAPIKGHSYVFWYQQVLKNEFKFLISFQNENVFDETGMPKERFSAKCLPNSPCSLEIQATKLEDSAVYFCASSQWTSGRVYEQYFGPGTRLTVT.

Note on this clone: Other DNA variants within this sample encode the same CDR3. This rearrangement joins TRBV28 to TRBJ2-7, with 8 bases lining up with TRBD1. Germline CDR1 is MDHEN and CDR2 is SYDVKM. Trimming at V came to 3 bases and at J to 4 bases, leaving 5 bases not matched to a gene. The CDR3 covers 14 residues. For the CDR3, the DNA is TGTGCCAGCAGTTTTAGGGACAGGAGGTACGAGCAGTACTTC. The encoded protein is CASSFRDRRYEQYF.

The chain uses TRBV5-8 and TRBJ2-1, with 10 nucleotides matching TRBD2. With V trimmed by 3 bases and J by 7 bases, 7 bases remained unmatched. This CDR3 contains 15 residues. Germline CDR1 reads SGHTS; CDR2 reads YDEGEE. The CDR3 region has the DNA TGTGCCAGCAGCTCACGACTAGCGGGTCGGAATGAGCAGTTCTTC. This codes for CASSSRLAGRNEQFF. Drawing the rest from reference TRBV5-8 and TRBJ2-1, the complete variable domain is EAGVTQSPTHLIKTRGQQATLRCSPISGHTSVYWYQQALGLGLQFLLWYDEGEERNRGNFPPRFSGRQFPNYSSELNVNALELEDSALYLCASSSRLAGRNEQFFGPGTRLTVL.

CDR3 region: CASSPLGPSETQYF. Here the CDR3 DNA reads TGTGCCAGCAGCCCTTTGGGCCCTAGTGAGACCCAGTACTTC. This chain joins TRBV5-5 and TRBJ2-5; D call uncertain. Germline V gene data show CDR1 as SGHKS and CDR2 as YYEKEE (reference sequence). The V gene lost 4 bases and the J gene lost 5 bases, with 15 bases spanning the gap. The CDR3 is 14 residues long.